The T cell receptor beta chain described here comes from a study of blood T cell repertoires in COVID-19. Looking at the study overall: From T cells, B-cell-depleted T cells, or PBMCs came the material, which was cDNA or gDNA.

The CDR3 consists of 17 residues. Trimming at V came to 0 bases and at J to 5 bases, leaving 10 bases not matched to a gene. Looked up from germline, CDR1 is LGHDT and CDR2 is YNNKEL (reference sequence). The cohort comprised adults aged about 18 to 100 years residing in approximately 25 US areas. Participant-given clinical history determined each cohort assignment. Recovery among Cohort 3 donors was established by two negative PCRs, clearance, or symptom resolution. Generated by immunoSEQ multiplex PCR, the TCRdb table keeps only in-frame clones and is missing some. The sample consists of approximately 480,000 clones, 75% to 90% of them appearing once.

Sequenced: PBMCs or T cells enriched from blood (not recorded which). The chain employs TRBV3-1 (or the pseudogene TRBV3-2) and TRBJ2-1; 7 nucleotides agree with TRBD2. The source of this sequence is a woman aged 18-30 years who had recovered from COVID-19. The CDR3 sequence is CASSQDLGAGINNEQFF. CDR3 sequence (DNA): TGTGCCAGCAGCCAAGATCTCGGAGCGGGGATAAACAATGAGCAGTTCTTC.